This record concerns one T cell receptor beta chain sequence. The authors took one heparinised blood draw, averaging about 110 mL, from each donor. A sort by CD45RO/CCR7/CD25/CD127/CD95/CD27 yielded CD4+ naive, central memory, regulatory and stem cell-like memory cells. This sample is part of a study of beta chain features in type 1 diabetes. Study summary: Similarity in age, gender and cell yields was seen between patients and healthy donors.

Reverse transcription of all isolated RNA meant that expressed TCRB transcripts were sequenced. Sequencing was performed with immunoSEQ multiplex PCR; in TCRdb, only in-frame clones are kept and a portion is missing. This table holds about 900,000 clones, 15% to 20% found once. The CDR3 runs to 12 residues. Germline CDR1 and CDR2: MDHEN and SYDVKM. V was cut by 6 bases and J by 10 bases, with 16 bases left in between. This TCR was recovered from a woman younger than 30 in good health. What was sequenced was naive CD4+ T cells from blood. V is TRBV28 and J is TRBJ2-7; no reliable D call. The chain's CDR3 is CASSLGPGEQYF. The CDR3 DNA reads TGTGCCAGCAGCCTCGGACCGGGCGAACAGTACTTC.